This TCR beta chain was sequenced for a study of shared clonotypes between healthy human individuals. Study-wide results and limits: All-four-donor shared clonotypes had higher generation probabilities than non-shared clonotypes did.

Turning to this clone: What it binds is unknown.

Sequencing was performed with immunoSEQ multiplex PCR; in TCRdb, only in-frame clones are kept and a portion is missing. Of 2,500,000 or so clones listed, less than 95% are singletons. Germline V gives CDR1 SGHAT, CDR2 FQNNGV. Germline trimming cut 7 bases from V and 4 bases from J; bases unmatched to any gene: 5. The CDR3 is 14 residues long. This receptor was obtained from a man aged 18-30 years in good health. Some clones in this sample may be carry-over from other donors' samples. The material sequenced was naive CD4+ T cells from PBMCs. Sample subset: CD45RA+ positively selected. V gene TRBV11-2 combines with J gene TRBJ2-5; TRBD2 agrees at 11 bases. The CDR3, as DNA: TGTGCCAGCAAAATAGCGGGAGGGGGAGAGACCCAGTACTTC. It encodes CASKIAGGGETQYF.